This T cell receptor (beta chain) is from a study of blood T cell repertoires in COVID-19. Measured with immunoSEQ multiplex PCR; TCRdb has only the in-frame clones, and not every one. This sample has about 240,000 clones, with roughly 90% found just once. The length of the CDR3 is 15 residues. The V gene end was trimmed by 2 bases and the J gene end by 5 bases; junction bases not matched to a gene: 6. CDR1 is SGDLS, CDR2 YYNGEE, per germline. The receptor was isolated from a woman aged 25 to 39 with acute COVID-19. Sequencing used PBMCs or T cells enriched from blood (not recorded which). J is TRBJ2-1 and V is TRBV9; 8 bases fit TRBD2. The CDR3 nucleotides read TGTGCCAGCAGCGTCACTAGCGGAGGTCACAATGAGCAGTTCTTC. It encodes CASSVTSGGHNEQFF.